This is a list of T cell receptor beta chains from one sample in a study of T cells in Graves' hyperthyroidism and ophthalmopathy. MiXCR, run by TCRdb on the multiplex PCR reads, gives a single entry per CDR3 protein. The sample records 250,000 to 300,000 distinct CDR3 sequences, approximately 16% being singletons. The sample was blood. The source is a woman aged 50 to 65 with Graves' hyperthyroidism that later progressed to Graves' ophthalmopathy. CDR3s include the opening cysteine and the closing phenylalanine or tryptophan. The D gene is left open where the match is weak. Not every row has a clone size; where given, it reads once, few, many or a size class.

V	D	size	J	DNA	CDR3
TRBV3-1	NA	many	TRBJ2-5	TGTGCCAGCAGCCAACAATGGGGGGGACACCAGACCCAGTACTTC	CASSQQWGGHQTQYF
TRBV5-4	TRBD1	NA	TRBJ1-2	TGTGCCAGCAGCTACTCAGGGGGTTTCGACTATGGCTACACCTTC	CASSYSGGFDYGYTF
TRBV10-3	NA	many	TRBJ2-5	TGTGCCATCAGTGGGACCAACCAGGGACCACAAGAGACCCAGTACTTC	CAISGTNQGPQETQYF
TRBV9	NA	few	TRBJ1-6	TGTGCCAGCAGCCCCAGGGCCCCGGACAATAATTCACCCCTCCACTTT	CASSPRAPDNNSPLHF
TRBV6-1	NA	few	TRBJ1-6	TGTGCCAGCATCGAGACAGCTAATTCACCCCTCCACTTT	CASIETANSPLHF
TRBV25-1	NA	NA	TRBJ2-5	TGTGCCAGCGCCTCCCGGCGTGGCGGGGAGACCCAGTACTTC	CASASRRGGETQYF
TRBV20-1	NA	NA	TRBJ1-2	TGCAGTGCTAGATTCGCAAGGGATAACTATGGCTACACCTTC	CSARFARDNYGYTF
TRBV7-8	TRBD1	few	TRBJ1-5	TGTGCCAGCAGCTTTCAGGGGGATCAGCCCCAGCATTTT	CASSFQGDQPQHF
TRBV7-9	TRBD1	many	TRBJ2-1	TGTGCCAGCAGCTTACCTGAACAGGGGAATGAGCAGTTCTTC	CASSLPEQGNEQFF
TRBV3-1	TRBD1	many	TRBJ2-1	TGTGCCAGCAGCTACCCGGGACAGGGACGCAATGAGCAGTTCTTC	CASSYPGQGRNEQFF
TRBV28	NA	many	TRBJ1-2	TGTGCCAGCAGTTTAGAGGTAGCCTATGGCTACACCTTC	CASSLEVAYGYTF
TRBV3-1	NA	many	TRBJ1-1	TGTGCCAGCAGCCAAGATAGGGGGACACTCCAGTTTATGAACACTGAAGCTTTCTTT	CASSQDRGTLQFMNTEAFF
TRBV6-1	NA	many	TRBJ1-3	TGTGCCAGCAGTTACAGCGAGGTTGCCTCTGGAAACACCATATATTTT	CASSYSEVASGNTIYF